The present TCR beta chain was sequenced within a study of cytomegalovirus exposure and HLA in healthy donors. Germline CDR1 is SGHTA and CDR2 is FQGTGA. With V trimmed by 5 bases and J by 8 bases, 12 bases remained unmatched. The CDR3 has 15 amino acids. Overall study results and limits: Later analysis suggested links between common viral pathogens and several top significant clusters.

Primers: 60 Vbeta forward and 13 Jbeta reverse. The method was immunoSEQ multiplex PCR; TCRdb's version includes in-frame clones alone and lacks a portion of them. In the table there are over 50,000 clones, just under 85% of which are singletons. As regards this clone: Its specificity is unknown.

This TCR was recovered from a middle-aged man in good health and CMV-seronegative. The rearrangement uses TRBV7-3 and TRBJ2-1; 7 bases agree with TRBD1. Source material: PBMCs. CDR3 amino acids: CASSPQGLSGHEQFF. DNA for the CDR3: TGTGCCAGCAGCCCACAGGGGCTGTCTGGGCATGAGCAGTTCTTC.